This T cell receptor (beta chain) is drawn from a study of cytomegalovirus exposure and HLA in healthy donors. Study overall: The approximately 120 validation repertoires were reported in a later analysis to have been generated on the same platform as the approximately 600 first-cohort repertoires. Study-level points and caveats: The majority of TCR sequences were rare, yet some public TCRs appeared in many donors.

Some clones are missing from TCRdb's copy, which holds only in-frame ones; the method was immunoSEQ multiplex PCR. The sample has approximately 120,000 clones, roughly 90% seen once. Separation from the roughly 700-subject first cohort characterized the 120-subject validation cohort, to which the donors belonged. About this clone: Its antigen is unidentified.

Specimen: PBMCs. The receptor was isolated from a woman aged 18-29 years in good health and CMV-seronegative.

The CDR3 bases are TGTGCCTGGAGTACAGGTAATCAGCCCCAGCATTTT. This sequence encodes CAWSTGNQPQHF. The J gene is TRBJ1-5, the V gene TRBV30; D may be TRBD1 (5 bases). Germline loops: CDR1 GTSNPN, CDR2 SVGIG (reference sequence). This CDR3 comprises 12 residues. V was clipped by 2 bases and J by 4 bases, with 6 bases between them.